The 12 T cell receptor beta chains below were found in one sample sequenced in a study of cytomegalovirus exposure and HLA in healthy donors. 60 Vbeta and 13 Jbeta primers were used in PCR. Assay: immunoSEQ multiplex PCR; the TCRdb copy retains only in-frame clones and omits some. Of about 94,000 clones in the sample, about 76% were seen once. Sequenced input: PBMCs. Every receptor here comes from a man aged 35 to 55 in good health and CMV-seropositive.

The chain uses TRBV9 and TRBJ2-3; tentative D call: TRBD1 (6 bases). The CDR3 totals 13 residues. The germline V and J ends were trimmed by 9 bases and 1 base, with 12 bases remaining between them. Germline loops: CDR1 SGDLS, CDR2 YYNGEE. The CDR3 here is CANSGDRTDTQYF. The CDR3, as DNA: TGTGCCAACTCAGGGGATCGCACAGATACGCAGTATTTT.

The rearrangement links TRBV28 to TRBJ2-3; no clear D. The CDR3 has 12 amino acids. Trimming took 5 bases from V and 8 from J, leaving 11 bases between them. Germline CDR1 MDHEN, CDR2 SYDVKM. CDR3 amino acids: CASSPAPGTQYF. Here the CDR3 DNA reads TGTGCCAGCAGTCCAGCCCCAGGTACGCAGTATTTT. The whole variable domain, remainder taken from reference TRBV28 and TRBJ2-3, is DVKVTQSSRYLVKRTGEKVFLECVQDMDHENMFWYRQDPGLGLRLIYFSYDVKMKEKGDIPEGYSVSREKKERFSLILESASTNQTSMYLCASSPAPGTQYFGPGTRLTVL.

The J gene is TRBJ2-4, the V gene TRBV6-5, with 8 bases lining up with TRBD1. CDR1 and CDR2 (germline): MNHEY, SVGAGI. The CDR3 loop spans 15 amino acids. The V gene end was trimmed by 6 bases and the J gene end by 6 bases; junction bases not matched to a gene: 10. In DNA form, the CDR3 reads TGTGCCAGCAGACCCCACAGGGGGACGGGAAACATTCAGTACTTC. This translates into CASRPHRGTGNIQYF.

The genes are TRBV6-6 and TRBJ2-5, with D uncertain. Trimming cost V 1 base and J 5 bases, with 5 bases left between them. CDR3 length equals 12 residues. The germline gives CDR1 MNHNY, CDR2 SVGAGI (reference sequence). The CDR3 DNA follows: TGTGCCAGCAGTTACTTTCTGGAGACCCAGTACTTC. It translates to CASSYFLETQYF.

This rearrangement joins TRBV6-1 to TRBJ2-5, with a weak D call TRBD1 (6 bases). V lost 11 bases, J lost 7 bases, and 14 bases lay in between. There are 11 residues in the CDR3. Germline V lookup: CDR1 MNHNS, CDR2 SASEGT. The CDR3 bases are TGTGCCGCCAGGGGTGAGGGGACCCAGTACTTC. It translates to CAARGEGTQYF.

Regarding this clone: Additional DNA sequences in this sample encode the identical CDR3. The chain joins TRBV6-1 to TRBJ2-3, with TRBD2 matching 7 bases. V was pared by 6 bases and J by 2 bases, with 5 bases of the junction left unmatched. Germline assignment: CDR1 MNHNS and CDR2 SASEGT. The CDR3 length is 14 residues. In nucleotides, the CDR3 is TGTGCCAGCAGGCCTCTAGCGGTCACAGATACGCAGTATTTT. It encodes CASRPLAVTDTQYF.

J is TRBJ1-2 and V is TRBV5-4, with 10 bases aligning to TRBD1. The CDR3 consists of 15 residues. The germline V gene encodes CDR1 SGHNT and CDR2 YYREEE (reference sequence). The J segment lost 4 bases and the V segment lost 2 bases, leaving 5 bases of the junction unmatched. CDR3 bases: TGTGCCAGCAGCTTCGGGACAGGGGTGCTCTATGGCTACACCTTC. Protein product: CASSFGTGVLYGYTF.

The chain combines TRBV5-1 with TRBJ2-2, with a weak D call TRBD2 (6 bases). V shed 7 bases and J shed 8 bases, with 15 bases lying between them. This CDR3 is built from 13 residues. Germline CDR1 SGHRS, CDR2 YFSETQ. The CDR3 nucleotides read TGCGCCAGCCACCCGGAAGGAGGGGGGGAGCTGTTTTTT. It yields the protein CASHPEGGGELFF.

This clone has more than one count but fewer than ten. The same CDR3 is also encoded by other DNA sequences in this sample. V usage is TRBV5-1 and J usage is TRBJ1-1; D is perhaps TRBD1 (5 bases). The germline V and J ends were trimmed by 0 bases and 0 bases, with 6 bases remaining between them. The germline V gene encodes CDR1 SGHRS and CDR2 YFSETQ. CDR3 length: 14 amino acids. In nucleotides, the CDR3 is TGCGCCAGCAGCTTGGGACAGATGAACACTGAAGCTTTCTTT. Its protein product is CASSLGQMNTEAFF.

DNA of the CDR3: TGTGCCAGCAGTTACGGGAAGGGGGACTACACCTTC. This gives the protein CASSYGKGDYTF. This chain uses TRBV2 with TRBJ1-2; perhaps TRBD1 as D (6 bases). Trimming removed 5 bases at V and 10 bases at J, with 14 bases between. Looked up from germline, CDR1 is SNHLY and CDR2 is FYNNEI. This CDR3 region has 12 residues.

V gene TRBV27 combines with J gene TRBJ2-5; 12 bases fit TRBD1. The V segment lost 5 bases and the J segment 0 bases; nucleotides outside the gene matches: 13. The V gene's germline CDR1 is MNHEY and CDR2 SMNVEV (reference sequence). The CDR3 spans 19 residues. CDR3 bases: TGTGCCAGCAGTCCCGGGACAGGGGGCGCATTAAGGAACCAAGAGACCCAGTACTTC. Translated, it gives CASSPGTGGALRNQETQYF.

This CDR3 is CATSRDIGVQETQYF. Here the CDR3 DNA reads TGTGCCACCAGCAGAGATATCGGGGTCCAAGAGACCCAGTACTTC. The chain has TRBV15 and TRBJ2-5; D possibly corresponds to TRBD2 (5 bases). Trimming removed 0 bases from V and 1 base from J, with 9 bases in between. There are 15 residues in the CDR3. CDR1 and CDR2 (germline): LNHNV, YYDKDF (reference sequence).